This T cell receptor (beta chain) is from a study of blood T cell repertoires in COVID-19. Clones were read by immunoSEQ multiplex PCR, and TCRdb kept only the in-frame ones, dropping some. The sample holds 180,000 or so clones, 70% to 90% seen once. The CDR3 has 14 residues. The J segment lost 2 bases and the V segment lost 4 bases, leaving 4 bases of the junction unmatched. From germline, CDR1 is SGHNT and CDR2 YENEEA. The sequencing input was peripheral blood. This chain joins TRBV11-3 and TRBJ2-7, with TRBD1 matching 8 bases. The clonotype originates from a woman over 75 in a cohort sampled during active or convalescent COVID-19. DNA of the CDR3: TGTGCCAGCAGCTCGTCGGACAGGGCCTACGAGCAGTACTTC. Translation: CASSSSDRAYEQYF.